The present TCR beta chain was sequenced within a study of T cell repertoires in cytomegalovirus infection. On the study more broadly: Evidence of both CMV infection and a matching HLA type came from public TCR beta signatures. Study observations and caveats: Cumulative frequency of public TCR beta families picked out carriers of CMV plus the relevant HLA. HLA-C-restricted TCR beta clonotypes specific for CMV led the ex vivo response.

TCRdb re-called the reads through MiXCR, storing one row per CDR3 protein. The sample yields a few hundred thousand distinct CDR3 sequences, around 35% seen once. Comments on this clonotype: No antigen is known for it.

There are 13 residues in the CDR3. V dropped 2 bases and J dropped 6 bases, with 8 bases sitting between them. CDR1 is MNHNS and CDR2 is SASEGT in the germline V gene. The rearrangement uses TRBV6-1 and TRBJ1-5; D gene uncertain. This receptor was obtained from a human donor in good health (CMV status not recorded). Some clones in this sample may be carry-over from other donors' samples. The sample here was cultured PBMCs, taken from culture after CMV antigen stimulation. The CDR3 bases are TGTGCCAGCAGTGAAACTGGACCTCAGCCCCAGCATTTT. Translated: CASSETGPQPQHF.